These 24 T cell receptor beta chains originate from one sample sequenced in a study of T-cell reconstitution after alpha-beta-depleted transplantation in children. Unique molecular identifiers were incorporated into the prepared TCRbeta library. From the PCR reads, TCRdb called clonotypes with MiXCR, one entry per CDR3 protein. This table holds about 510,000 distinct CDR3 sequences, roughly an eighth found once. This material consisted of PBMCs, mostly from graft donor cells, taken 180 days after TCRalphabeta/CD19-depleted stem cell transplant. The receptor source for this set is a female patient aged 2-9 years who had a stem cell transplant for aplastic anemia, so the T cells may come from the graft donor.

V gene TRBV5-1 combines with J gene TRBJ2-5; 7 nucleotides agree with TRBD1. V dropped 5 bases and J dropped 1; count of bases not matched to a gene: 8. Germline V gives CDR1 SGHRS, CDR2 YFSETQ. This CDR3 is built from 15 residues. CDR3 residues: CASSHWDSPQETQYF. In DNA form, the CDR3 reads TGCGCCAGCAGTCATTGGGACAGCCCCCAAGAGACCCAGTACTTC. The variable domain in full, with the rest retrieved from reference TRBV5-1 and TRBJ2-5, is KAGVTQTPRYLIKTRGQQVTLSCSPISGHRSVSWYQQTPGQGLQFLFEYFSETQRNKGNFPGRFSGRQFSNSRSEMNVSTLELGDSALYLCASSHWDSPQETQYFGPGTRLLVL.

J is TRBJ2-2 and V is TRBV9; D gene unclear. Trimming left V 0 bases short and J 1 base short, with 4 bases between. CDR3 length: 14 residues. CDR1 is SGDLS and CDR2 is YYNGEE in the germline V gene. CDR3 nucleotide sequence: TGTGCCAGCAGCGTAGTCGGGAACACCGGGGAGCTGTTTTTT. It encodes CASSVVGNTGELFF.

This clonotype appeared many times. The rearrangement links TRBV28 to TRBJ2-7; D not resolved. Trimming cost V 6 bases and J 4 bases, with 13 bases left between them. The CDR3 loop spans 13 amino acids. Germline loops: CDR1 MDHEN, CDR2 SYDVKM. The CDR3: CASSPGQPYEQYF. CDR3 coding DNA: TGTGCCAGCAGCCCGGGCCAGCCGTACGAGCAGTACTTC.

This clonotype appeared a few times. V gene TRBV7-2 combines with J gene TRBJ1-3; no clear D gene. Per the germline V gene, CDR1 is SGHTA and CDR2 is FQGNSA. The CDR3 length is 14 residues. V was trimmed by 1 base and J by 5 bases, leaving 9 bases between them. CDR3 sequence: CASSLDRARNTIYF. DNA for the CDR3: TGTGCCAGCAGCTTAGACCGCGCAAGAAACACCATATATTTT. The full variable domain, its missing parts supplied by reference TRBV7-2 and TRBJ1-3, is GAGVSQSPSNKVTEKGKDVELRCDPISGHTALYWYRQSLGQGLEFLIYFQGNSAPDKSGLPSDRFSAERTGGSVSTLTIQRTQQEDSAVYLCASSLDRARNTIYFGEGSWLTVV.

This clonotype was seen many times. J is TRBJ2-5 and V is TRBV20-1, with 8 nucleotides matching TRBD2. V was clipped by 7 bases and J by 5 bases; unmatched bases: 18. The germline CDR1 and CDR2 sequences are DFQATT and SNEGSKA (reference sequence). This CDR3 is built from 16 residues. The CDR3 DNA sequence: TGCAGTGGCCTGAACCCCGGGACTAGACTTCAGGAGACCCAGTACTTC. This translates into CSGLNPGTRLQETQYF.

This rearrangement joins TRBV18 to TRBJ2-7; D gene unclear. Trimming pared 4 bases from V and 2 bases from J, leaving 15 bases between. The CDR3 spans 15 residues. Germline CDR1 is KGHSH and CDR2 is LQKENI. The CDR3 region has the DNA TGTGCCAGCTCACGGGCTTTGGGCGGCGCCTACGAGCAGTACGTC. Amino acids: CASSRALGGAYEQYV.

This clonotype was seen more than once but under ten times. The rearrangement uses TRBV20-1 and TRBJ2-3, with 7 positions matching TRBD2. The germline CDR1 and CDR2 sequences are DFQATT and SNEGSKA (reference sequence). This CDR3 is built from 15 residues. Losses at the gene ends were 0 bases for V and 7 bases for J; bases not matched to a gene: 10. CDR3 nucleotide sequence: TGCAGTGCTAGAGAAAATAAGGGAGGGTTTTATACGCAGTATTTT. Translated, it gives CSARENKGGFYTQYF.

The V gene is TRBV20-1, the J gene TRBJ2-1, with 11 bases aligning to TRBD2. There are 14 residues in the CDR3. CDR1 DFQATT and CDR2 SNEGSKA come from the germline V gene (reference sequence). J lost 3 bases, V lost 6 bases, and 4 bases had no gene match. CDR3 protein: CSAPGLADYNEQFF. CDR3 DNA sequence: TGCAGTGCCCCGGGACTAGCGGACTACAATGAGCAGTTCTTC.

The chain employs TRBV7-2 and TRBJ1-6; D may be TRBD1 (6 bases). This CDR3 region has 16 residues. Germline CDR1 reads SGHTA; CDR2 reads FQGNSA. V lost 4 bases, J lost 6 bases, and 16 bases lay in between. The CDR3 bases are TGTGCCAGCAGCTCCACTTTGAGGGGGAGTAATTCACCCCTCCACTTT. It translates to CASSSTLRGSNSPLHF. Combining the CDR3 with reference TRBV7-2 and TRBJ1-6 gives the whole variable domain GAGVSQSPSNKVTEKGKDVELRCDPISGHTALYWYRQSLGQGLEFLIYFQGNSAPDKSGLPSDRFSAERTGGSVSTLTIQRTQQEDSAVYLCASSSTLRGSNSPLHFGNGTRLTVT.

At least ten counts were recorded for this clonotype. The chain carries TRBV10-1 and TRBJ2-2; D not certain. V was clipped by 0 bases and J by 1 base, with 3 bases between them. The CDR3 contains 14 residues. Germline values: CDR1 WNHNN, CDR2 SYGVQD (reference sequence). CDR3 in amino acids: CASSESQNTGELFF. For the CDR3, the DNA is TGCGCCAGCAGTGAGTCGCAGAACACCGGGGAGCTGTTTTTT.

This clonotype was found a few times. Here the CDR3 reads CASSFYRGEYGYTF. The CDR3 DNA reads TGTGCCAGCAGTTTCTACCGGGGCGAATATGGCTACACCTTC. The chain couples TRBV28 to TRBJ1-2; a possible D gene is TRBD1 (5 bases). CDR1 is MDHEN and CDR2 is SYDVKM in the germline V gene. The length of the CDR3 is 14 residues. V lost 3 bases and J lost 5, with 13 bases in between.

There are a few counts of this clonotype. The rearrangement links TRBV3-1 to TRBJ1-6; the D gene is possibly TRBD1 (5 bases). The germline CDR1 and CDR2 sequences are LGHDT and YNNKEL (reference sequence). This CDR3 contains 14 residues. V lost 1 base and J lost 10, with 11 bases in between. The CDR3 region is CASSQGAGQSPLHF. In DNA, the CDR3 is TGTGCCAGCAGCCAAGGCGCAGGGCAATCACCCCTCCACTTT.

In this sample, this clonotype turned up many times. The J gene is TRBJ2-2, the V gene TRBV12-3 or TRBV12-4; 10 bases agree with TRBD2. The CDR3 spans 18 residues. Unmatched junction bases numbered 17, after V lost 6 bases and J lost 7 bases. Here the CDR3 DNA reads TGTGCCAGCAGGAGTACTAGCGGGACGGGGGGGTTAAGCGGGGAGCTGTTTTTT. It is translated as CASRSTSGTGGLSGELFF.

This clonotype was recorded many times. The chain joins TRBV20-1 to TRBJ1-5; a possible D gene is TRBD1 (6 bases). Germline V lookup: CDR1 DFQATT, CDR2 SNEGSKA (reference sequence). The V and J ends lost 6 bases and 4 bases respectively, with 19 bases between them. The CDR3 contains 15 residues. The CDR3 DNA follows: TGCAGTGCATCCGGGGGGGCTGGGTGGAATCAGCCCCAGCATTTT. Protein: CSASGGAGWNQPQHF.

This clonotype appeared a few times. This chain connects TRBV12-3 or TRBV12-4 to TRBJ2-1, with 11 bases aligning to TRBD2. Germline trimming cut 5 bases from V and 0 bases from J; bases unmatched to any gene: 12. The CDR3 runs to 19 residues. Here the CDR3 DNA reads TGTGCCAGCAGTAAGACTAGCGGGGTCCTCTTAGGCTCCTACAATGAGCAGTTCTTC. Encoded protein: CASSKTSGVLLGSYNEQFF.

J is TRBJ1-3 and V is TRBV5-1, with unresolved D. Trimming pared 0 bases from V and 1 base from J, leaving 5 bases between. Per the germline V gene, CDR1 is SGHRS and CDR2 is YFSETQ. The CDR3 extends over 14 amino acids. The CDR3 loop is CASSLERSGNTIYF. The CDR3 nucleotides are TGCGCCAGCAGCTTGGAACGGTCTGGAAACACCATATATTTT.

The genes are TRBV28 and TRBJ2-1; TRBD2 agrees at 7 bases. In germline, CDR1 is MDHEN, CDR2 SYDVKM. The ends lost 4 bases at V and 0 bases at J; junction bases unmatched: 9. There are 17 residues in the CDR3. The CDR3 loop reads CASSSLTSPVSYNEQFF. The CDR3 nucleotides read TGTGCCAGCAGTTCTTTGACTAGCCCTGTCTCCTACAATGAGCAGTTCTTC.

In regard to this clonotype: The junction differs from germline at one of its ends, possibly a read error. This sequence joins TRBV27 and TRBJ2-1, with TRBD2 identical over 13 bases. Germline V CDR1 and CDR2: MNHEY, SMNVEV (reference sequence). The CDR3 contains 18 residues. CDR3 bases: TGTGCCTGCAGTTTAAGGGTAGGGACTAGCGGGGTCAACAATGAGCAGTTCTTC. It codes for CACSLRVGTSGVNNEQFF.

This chain uses TRBV27 with TRBJ2-5, with TRBD1 matching over 7 bases. The junction had 12 bases not matched to a gene; V was cut back by 8 bases and J by 3 bases. Germline V gene lookup returns CDR1 MNHEY and CDR2 SMNVEV (reference sequence). The CDR3 totals 15 residues. This CDR3 reads CASVKTGLEEETQYF. The DNA of the CDR3 is TGTGCCAGCGTAAAGACAGGGTTGGAAGAAGAGACCCAGTACTTC.

This clonotype showed up just a few times. CDR3 residues: CAISESTPAGGSTDTQYF. The CDR3 nucleotides read TGTGCCATCAGTGAATCGACCCCAGCGGGAGGTTCCACAGATACGCAGTATTTT. V usage is TRBV10-3 and J usage is TRBJ2-3; 9 positions agree with TRBD2. Germline V gives CDR1 ENHRY, CDR2 SYGVKD. The CDR3 is 18 amino acids. The ends lost 3 bases at V and 2 bases at J; junction bases unmatched: 12.

This chain connects TRBV5-1 to TRBJ2-7; weak D call: TRBD1 (5 bases). The V end was cut by 0 bases, the J end by 3 bases, with 10 bases between. CDR1 and CDR2 (germline): SGHRS, YFSETQ. The CDR3 spans 14 residues. The chain's CDR3 is CASSLDYRYYEQYV. CDR3 bases: TGCGCCAGCAGCTTGGATTACAGGTACTACGAGCAGTACGTC.

The chain carries TRBV9 and TRBJ1-6; 9 positions agree with TRBD1. Germline loops: CDR1 SGDLS, CDR2 YYNGEE. J lost 10 bases, V lost 3 bases, and 5 bases had no gene match. The CDR3 extends over 14 amino acids. The DNA for the CDR3 is TGTGCCAGCAGCGCCCGACAGGGGGGCTCACCCCTCCACTTT. Translated: CASSARQGGSPLHF.

This clonotype was detected a few times. The genes are TRBV12-3 or TRBV12-4 and TRBJ2-2; D is perhaps TRBD2 (5 bases). This CDR3 contains 14 residues. With 6 bases removed from V and 3 bases from J, the gap between germline ends came to 11 bases. The CDR3 sequence: CASSPFGDTGELFF. For the CDR3, the DNA is TGTGCCAGCAGCCCTTTCGGGGACACCGGGGAGCTGTTTTTT.

The CDR3 sequence is CASSHAWVMGGRRTEAFF. The CDR3 nucleotides read TGTGCCAGCAGCCACGCCTGGGTTATGGGGGGGCGCCGGACTGAAGCTTTCTTT. This rearrangement joins TRBV25-1 to TRBJ1-1; D might be TRBD1 (6 bases). CDR3 length: 18 residues. Per the germline V gene, CDR1 is MGHDK and CDR2 is SYGVNS. Trimming took 6 bases from V and 5 from J, leaving 28 bases between them.